This passage covers 2 T cell receptor beta chains from one sample sequenced in a study of immune heterogeneity within non-small cell lung tumors. Multiplex PCR with 32 V and 13 J primers amplified TCR beta CDR3. A single record per CDR3 protein comes from TCRdb applying MiXCR to the multiplex PCR reads. Of 10,000 or so distinct CDR3 sequences listed, over 15% were seen once; the top ten hold roughly 3.7%. Bulk tumor genomic DNA, approximately 600 ng per sample, was used as template. Biopsies that were spaced far apart were taken, several per primary tumor, during surgery. Undergoing curative surgery were patients whose non-small cell lung cancer was untreated and newly diagnosed. Material: lung tumor tissue. These receptors were obtained from a man aged 40-50 years with non-small cell lung cancer.

This clonotype was seen ten or more times. The rearrangement uses TRBV29-1 and TRBJ2-7; the D is unclear. CDR1 SQVTM and CDR2 ANQGSEA come from the germline V gene. V was pared by 0 bases and J by 1 base, with 10 bases between. The CDR3 loop spans 14 amino acids. In DNA form, the CDR3 reads TGCAGCGTTGAAGATCCTGACAATTCCTACGAGCAGTACTTC. As protein: CSVEDPDNSYEQYF.

As concerns this clonotype: A much larger clonotype is one base distant, so this may be a read error. The chain carries TRBV7-9 and TRBJ2-2; D might be TRBD1 (8 bases). This CDR3 contains 19 residues. V lost 4 bases and J lost 1, with 22 bases in between. The germline gives CDR1 SEHNR, CDR2 FQNEAQ (reference sequence). This CDR3 reads CASSSSTGQGGRNTGELFF. DNA for the CDR3: TGTGCCAGCAGCTCAAGTACCGGACAGGGAGGGAGGAACACCGGGGAGCTGTTTTTT.